The 5 T cell receptor beta chains listed next were all sequenced from one sample in a study of long-term antiretroviral therapy in people with HIV. Run at survey level, the immunoSEQ assay was version v3.0. Profiled with immunoSEQ multiplex PCR; TCRdb holds only in-frame clones, not every one. The sample includes 15,000 to 20,000 clones, around nine tenths of them seen just once. The specimen comprised unsorted PBMCs, sampled 6.9 years after starting antiretroviral therapy. Receptors were obtained from a man over 45 with HIV.

The V gene is TRBV29-1, the J gene TRBJ1-1; D is ambiguous. CDR1 is SQVTM and CDR2 is ANQGSEA in the germline V gene. The V end lost 6 bases, the J end lost 6 bases, and 14 bases lay between the germline ends. The CDR3 loop spans 12 amino acids. CDR3: CSVRKGGAEAFF. The CDR3 nucleotides are TGCAGCGTGCGAAAGGGAGGAGCTGAAGCTTTCTTT.

This chain connects TRBV27 to TRBJ1-1; TRBD1 aligns across 10 bases. Per germline, CDR1 MNHEY and CDR2 SMNVEV (reference sequence). V shed 0 bases and J 1 base; nucleotides not matched to a gene: 2. This CDR3 region has 16 residues. This CDR3 reads CASSLSGQGTNTEAFF. In DNA form, the CDR3 reads TGTGCCAGCAGTTTATCGGGACAGGGGACGAACACTGAAGCTTTCTTT.

The chain is built from TRBV14 and TRBJ2-1; D might be TRBD2 (5 bases). V was cut by 2 bases and J by 9 bases, with 11 bases left in between. There are 13 residues in the CDR3. Germline loops: CDR1 SGHDN, CDR2 FVKESK. In nucleotides, the CDR3 is TGTGCCAGCAGCCAATTTCTAGAGGGTGAGCAGTTCTTC. It specifies CASSQFLEGEQFF.

The chain combines TRBV28 with TRBJ2-1, with D maybe TRBD2 (7 bases). Germline loops: CDR1 MDHEN, CDR2 SYDVKM. V was shortened by 5 bases and J by 5 bases, with 16 bases between the two germline ends. This CDR3 spans 15 amino acids. CDR3: CASSLTWGGHNEQFF. The CDR3 DNA is TGTGCCAGCAGTCTGACCTGGGGGGGCCACAATGAGCAGTTCTTC.

This sequence joins TRBV7-3 and TRBJ2-7; no clear D. Germline V gene data show CDR1 as SGHTA and CDR2 as FQGTGA. The V and J ends lost 1 base and 7 bases respectively, with 11 bases between them. There are 13 residues in the CDR3. CDR3 in amino acids: CASSLNQIKEQYF. CDR3 sequence (DNA): TGTGCCAGCAGCTTAAACCAGATTAAGGAGCAGTACTTC.